Below are 7 T cell receptor beta chains sequenced from a single sample in a study of EBV T-cell therapy then PD-1 blockade in nasopharyngeal carcinoma. Repertoires were generated with immunoSEQ multiplex PCR, while TCRdb's copy carries only in-frame clones and drops some. The sample lists about 21,000 clones; around 80% were seen once. Antigens for these TCRs are unknown. Time point defined: 266 days after commencement of treatment, after nivolumab therapy. As for treatment: AdE1-LMPpoly-expanded autologous EBV-specific T-cell therapy followed by anti-PD-1 nivolumab. The sample consisted of CD8+ T cells from blood, taken around day 250 from a patient whose treatment included autologous EBV-specific T cells and nivolumab. Source of these receptors: a man aged 40-49 years with nasopharyngeal carcinoma.

This clone was detected only once. The rearrangement joins TRBV4-1 to TRBJ2-1; D unresolved. Germline values: CDR1 MGHRA, CDR2 YSYEKL. The CDR3 runs to 13 residues. Trimming took off 3 bases at V and 3 bases at J, with 6 bases between the two ends. The DNA for the CDR3 is TGCGCCAGCAGCCAGGGAAACTACAATGAGCAGTTCTTC. Encoded protein: CASSQGNYNEQFF.

This clone occurred once. The chain has TRBV7-9 and TRBJ1-5; D possibly corresponds to TRBD1 (6 bases). This CDR3 has 16 amino acids. Germline V CDR1 and CDR2: SEHNR, FQNEAQ (reference sequence). V lost 5 bases to trimming and J lost 4 bases, with 18 bases between them. The CDR3 DNA sequence: TGTGCCAGCAGCCCCCTAGGCGGACAGCTGAATCAGCCCCAGCATTTT. Translation gives CASSPLGGQLNQPQHF.

This chain links TRBV27 with TRBJ1-1, with 7 bases fitting TRBD1. V gave up 6 bases and J gave up 5 bases; unmatched junction bases: 12. The germline CDR1 and CDR2 sequences are MNHEY and SMNVEV (reference sequence). The CDR3 covers 15 residues. The CDR3 protein is CASSYREGARTEAFF. DNA for the CDR3: TGTGCCAGCAGCTACCGAGAGGGGGCCAGAACTGAAGCTTTCTTT.

CDR3 sequence (DNA): TGTGCCAGCAGTTGGGCGGCGGCGAACACTGAAGCTTTCTTT. The encoded protein is CASSWAAANTEAFF. The chain combines TRBV27 with TRBJ1-1; D gene ambiguous. The germline gives CDR1 MNHEY, CDR2 SMNVEV (reference sequence). The V and J ends lost 4 bases and 1 base respectively, with 10 bases between them. CDR3 length equals 14 residues.

Remarks on this clone: One junction end disagrees with the germline gene, perhaps due to a read error. The rearrangement links TRBV3-1 (or the pseudogene TRBV3-2) to TRBJ2-7, with a weak D call TRBD2 (6 bases). Germline CDR1 LGHDT, CDR2 YNNKEL (reference sequence). The CDR3 totals 12 residues. CDR3 sequence: CASSQVAGPTFF. The DNA for the CDR3 is TGTGCCAGCAGCCAAGTTGCGGGGCCCACCTTTTTC.

The V and J genes are TRBV7-9 and TRBJ1-6; 8 nucleotides match TRBD1. Germline trimming cut 5 bases from V and 7 bases from J; bases unmatched to any gene: 7. In germline, CDR1 is SEHNR, CDR2 FQNEAQ (reference sequence). CDR3 length: 15 amino acids. The CDR3 DNA reads TGTGCCAGCAGCGGACGGACAGGGTGGAATTCACCCCTCCACTTT. It is translated as CASSGRTGWNSPLHF.

The chain joins TRBV3-1 (or the pseudogene TRBV3-2) to TRBJ2-7; 13 bases map to TRBD2. The CDR3 is made up of 16 amino acids. V lost 3 bases to trimming and J lost 4 bases; unmatched junction nucleotides: 6. Germline CDR1 and CDR2: LGHDT and YNNKEL (reference sequence). The CDR3 DNA reads as TGTGCCAGCAGCCACCGGACTAGCGGGGGCTCGTACGAGCAGTACTTC. The encoded protein is CASSHRTSGGSYEQYF.